A selection of T cell receptor beta chains follows, all from one sample in a study of blood T cell repertoires in COVID-19. The protocol was immunoSEQ multiplex PCR, while the TCRdb copy is restricted to in-frame clones and leaves out a portion. The sample yields about 87,000 clones, approximately 75% seen once. The sequenced sample was peripheral blood. The source is a woman in her fifties or sixties with acute or convalescent COVID-19. CDR3s include the opening cysteine and the closing phenylalanine or tryptophan. A D gene is named only where the DNA matches it firmly. Clone sizes are given selectively: once, few, many, or a class where the clone is expanded.

v_gene	len	d_gene	j_gene	abundance	CDR3nt	CDR3aa
TRBV5-1	14	TRBD1	TRBJ1-2	-	TGCGCCACCAGGGGGGACACTTCACCGGCGGGCTACACCTTC	CATRGDTSPAGYTF
TRBV15	16	TRBD1	TRBJ1-1	-	TGTGCCACCAGCAATCCCCGACAGGGAATATCCACTGAAGCTTTCTTT	CATSNPRQGISTEAFF
TRBV19	15	-	TRBJ1-1	-	TGTGCCAGTACTCCGGGAAGAACGATGAACACTGAAGCTTTCTTT	CASTPGRTMNTEAFF
TRBV30	14	-	TRBJ1-5	many	TGTGCCTGGAGGGGGCGGCAGGGGAGTCAGCCCCAGCATTTT	CAWRGRQGSQPQHF
TRBV24-1	14	-	TRBJ2-7	-	TGTGCCACCAGCAGGGGCCCGAGCTCCTACGAGCAGTACTTC	CATSRGPSSYEQYF
TRBV6-5	14	-	TRBJ2-7	-	TGTGCCAGCACTAAGGGACATTTCCCCTACGAGCAGTACTTC	CASTKGHFPYEQYF
TRBV6-5	13	-	TRBJ1-1	once	TGTGCCAGCAGTTACGGGACAAGGGCCGAAGCTTTCTTT	CASSYGTRAEAFF
TRBV27	16	TRBD1	TRBJ1-3	few	TGTGCCAGCAGTTCCTCCGGGACAGTCTCTGGAAACACCATATATTTT	CASSSSGTVSGNTIYF
TRBV5-1	15	TRBD1	TRBJ2-7	once	TGCGCCAGCAGCTTGGATGGGACAGGAGCCTACGAGCAGTACTTC	CASSLDGTGAYEQYF
TRBV18	16	TRBD1	TRBJ1-2	-	TGTGCCAGCTCACCAAACCGGGACAGGGACCTCTATGGCTACACCTTC	CASSPNRDRDLYGYTF
TRBV10-1	15	-	TRBJ2-3	-	TGCGCCAGCACCCCCGCGGGGGCTGGCACAGATACGCAGTATTTT	CASTPAGAGTDTQYF
TRBV7-6	16	TRBD1	TRBJ1-4	-	TGTGCCAGCAGCTCCCCAGGGGGCCTAGTGGATGAAAAACTGTTTTTT	CASSSPGGLVDEKLFF
TRBV7-7	15	TRBD1	TRBJ2-2	-	TGTGCCAGCAGCAGAACCGGGACAGGGATCGGGGAGCTGTTTTTT	CASSRTGTGIGELFF
TRBV3-1/TRBV3-2	17	-	TRBJ2-6	-	TGTGCCAGCAGCCAAGGACAGGTCGCCTCTGGGGCCAACGTCCTGACTTTC	CASSQGQVASGANVLTF
TRBV18	15	-	TRBJ1-2	few	TGTGCCAGCTCACTCCTGAAAACAGATCCCTATGGCTACACCTTC	CASSLLKTDPYGYTF
TRBV9	13	-	TRBJ1-2	-	TGTGCCAGCAGCGTAAATTGGGGAGAGGGCTACACCTTC	CASSVNWGEGYTF
TRBV13	12	-	TRBJ2-7	-	TGTGCCAGCAGCTTACTCGCCTACGAGCAGTACTTC	CASSLLAYEQYF